One sample yielded the 20 T cell receptor beta chains listed below, sequenced in a study of circulating and synovial CD4+ cells in juvenile arthritis. This table comes from immunoSEQ multiplex PCR, and its TCRdb copy is limited to in-frame clones, with some not included. This sample carries tens of thousands of clones, 80% to 95% of them seen once, and the ten largest clones take about 3%. Sequenced input: CD4+ T cells from blood. The source of these receptors is a human donor with juvenile idiopathic arthritis.

The CDR3 sequence is CASSQEVSSGRSEQYF. The CDR3 DNA is TGTGCCAGCAGCCAAGAAGTAAGCAGCGGGAGGTCCGAGCAGTACTTC. V gene TRBV4-2 combines with J gene TRBJ2-7; 9 positions match TRBD2. The CDR3 extends over 16 amino acids. V was pared by 0 bases and J by 6 bases, with 9 bases of the junction left unmatched. Germline CDR1 and CDR2: LGHNA and YNFKEQ.

V is TRBV5-6 and J is TRBJ2-7; tentative D call: TRBD1 (6 bases). The CDR3 consists of 15 residues. V lost 3 bases to trimming and J lost 0 bases, with 13 bases between them. Germline lookup yields CDR1 SGHDT and CDR2 YYEEEE. The CDR3 here is CASSYRVAYSYEQYF. The CDR3 DNA reads TGTGCCAGCAGCTACAGGGTGGCATACTCCTACGAGCAGTACTTC.

The rearrangement links TRBV19 to TRBJ1-5; the D is unclear. Germline values: CDR1 LNHDA, CDR2 SQIVND (reference sequence). The V and J ends lost 1 base and 3 bases respectively, with 16 bases between them. This CDR3 comprises 17 residues. The DNA for the CDR3 is TGTGCCAGTAGTATAGGGGCAACACCACCTAACAATCAGCCCCAGCATTTT. Translating it yields CASSIGATPPNNQPQHF.

The genes are TRBV28 and TRBJ1-5; TRBD1 aligns across 9 bases. J was trimmed by 0 bases and V by 6 bases; bases with no gene match: 3. CDR1 and CDR2 from the germline V gene are MDHEN and SYDVKM. The CDR3 runs 15 residues. In DNA, the CDR3 is TGTGCCAGCAGACCGACAGGGGGTAGCAATCAGCCCCAGCATTTT. Its translation: CASRPTGGSNQPQHF.

This chain connects TRBV6-5 to TRBJ2-7, with TRBD2 matching 7 bases. The CDR3 is 14 residues long. The germline V gene encodes CDR1 MNHEY and CDR2 SVGAGI. Losses at the gene ends were 2 bases for V and 2 bases for J; bases not matched to a gene: 3. The CDR3: CASSYVAGPYEQYF. The CDR3 DNA follows: TGTGCCAGCAGTTACGTAGCGGGCCCCTACGAGCAGTACTTC.

The genes are TRBV5-1 and TRBJ1-5; D not resolved. Germline loops: CDR1 SGHRS, CDR2 YFSETQ. Trimming took off 0 bases at V and 3 bases at J, with 4 bases between the two ends. The CDR3 is 13 amino acids. CDR3 region: CASSLGYNQPQHF. The CDR3 nucleotides read TGCGCCAGCAGCTTGGGTTACAATCAGCCCCAGCATTTT. Full variable domain (remainder filled in from reference TRBV5-1 and TRBJ1-5): KAGVTQTPRYLIKTRGQQVTLSCSPISGHRSVSWYQQTPGQGLQFLFEYFSETQRNKGNFPGRFSGRQFSNSRSEMNVSTLELGDSALYLCASSLGYNQPQHFGDGTRLSIL.

The chain uses TRBV19 and TRBJ2-7, with 9 bases identical to TRBD1. This CDR3 contains 16 residues. V lost 5 bases, J lost 2 bases, and 10 bases stayed unmatched. Germline V gene lookup returns CDR1 LNHDA and CDR2 SQIVND (reference sequence). The CDR3 spells CASSGQIGTGTYEQYF. CDR3 sequence (DNA): TGTGCCAGTAGTGGCCAAATCGGGACAGGGACCTACGAGCAGTACTTC.

The rearrangement joins TRBV2 to TRBJ1-1; weak D call: TRBD1 (5 bases). CDR1 and CDR2 (germline): SNHLY, FYNNEI. V shed 1 base and J shed 4 bases, with 10 bases lying between them. The CDR3 runs to 14 residues. The CDR3 nucleotides are TGTGCCAGCAGTGAAGGGAGGGGAGGCACTGAAGCTTTCTTT. It translates to CASSEGRGGTEAFF. The entire variable domain, with the rest obtained from reference TRBV2 and TRBJ1-1, is as follows: EPEVTQTPSHQVTQMGQEVILRCVPISNHLYFYWYRQILGQKVEFLVSFYNNEISEKSEIFDDQFSVERPDGSNFTLKIRSTKLEDSAMYFCASSEGRGGTEAFFGQGTRLTVV.

This chain joins TRBV5-1 and TRBJ2-7; the match to TRBD1 covers 9 bases. V shed 5 bases and J 3 bases; nucleotides not matched to a gene: 6. Germline values: CDR1 SGHRS, CDR2 YFSETQ. This CDR3 is 14 amino acids long. CDR3 coding DNA: TGCGCCAGCAGTTCCGGACAGGGGATCTACGAGCAGTACTTC. Its protein product is CASSSGQGIYEQYF.

The chain has TRBV30 and TRBJ2-4; D not resolved. The germline V gene has CDR1 GTSNPN and CDR2 SVGIG (reference sequence). CDR3 length: 13 residues. Trimming pared 2 bases from V and 5 bases from J, leaving 10 bases between. CDR3 nucleotide sequence: TGTGCCTGGAGTCAGCCTAGTCAAAACATTCAGTACTTC. It is translated as CAWSQPSQNIQYF.

The V call is TRBV11-3, the J call TRBJ2-1; 7 nucleotides line up with TRBD2. The V gene's germline CDR1 is SGHNT and CDR2 YENEEA. V shed 0 bases, J shed 8 bases, and the junction held 10 bases outside the gene matches. CDR3 length equals 16 residues. The CDR3 sequence is CASSLDGRGGEDEQFF. The CDR3 DNA sequence: TGTGCCAGCAGCTTAGATGGGAGGGGCGGGGAGGATGAGCAGTTCTTC.

The V gene is TRBV21-1, the J gene TRBJ2-7; the table's D call of TRBD1 was not tested on the DNA. TRBV21-1 is a recognized pseudogene. CDR3 length: 12 residues. The CDR3 DNA reads as TGTGCCAGCAGCTACAGGGTTGGGGAGCAGTACTTC. Translation gives CASSYRVGEQYF.

The sample holds a few counts of this clone. CDR3 nucleotide sequence: TGTGCCAGCAGCCAAGAGGAGGGTAGGGAAAAACTGTTTTTT. Amino acids: CASSQEEGREKLFF. The chain has TRBV14 and TRBJ1-4; D not certain. Germline assignment: CDR1 SGHDN and CDR2 FVKESK. Trimming took off 0 bases at V and 8 bases at J, with 10 bases between the two ends. CDR3 length: 14 amino acids.

The genes are TRBV6-1 and TRBJ1-2, with 8 nucleotides matching TRBD1. The CDR3 has 16 residues. J was trimmed by 4 bases and V by 1 base; bases with no gene match: 8. Germline CDR1 is MNHNS and CDR2 is SASEGT. The CDR3 protein is CASSEVGGQGGYGYTF. The CDR3 DNA reads as TGTGCCAGCAGTGAAGTGGGAGGACAGGGAGGCTATGGCTACACCTTC.

The chain links TRBV5-1 to TRBJ2-7; maybe TRBD1 (8 bases). V lost 1 base, J lost 7 bases, and 15 bases lay in between. The CDR3 is 14 amino acids. The germline V gene has CDR1 SGHRS and CDR2 YFSETQ. The CDR3 DNA reads TGCGCCAGCAGCTTGAACGGACAGGGAGGGGAGCAGTACTTC. This encodes CASSLNGQGGEQYF. Full variable domain (missing parts from reference TRBV5-1 and TRBJ2-7): KAGVTQTPRYLIKTRGQQVTLSCSPISGHRSVSWYQQTPGQGLQFLFEYFSETQRNKGNFPGRFSGRQFSNSRSEMNVSTLELGDSALYLCASSLNGQGGEQYFGPGTRLTVT.

The chain couples TRBV4-1 to TRBJ1-4, with unresolved D. The CDR3 extends over 13 amino acids. Germline V gene lookup returns CDR1 MGHRA and CDR2 YSYEKL. Trimming left V 4 bases short and J 8 bases short, with 11 bases between. The CDR3 reads CASSPVRGEKLFF. The CDR3 DNA follows: TGCGCCAGCAGCCCCGTTCGAGGGGAAAAACTGTTTTTT.

The genes are TRBV5-1 and TRBJ1-6, with D possibly TRBD1 on 6 matching bases. The CDR3 runs 15 residues. The V and J ends lost 0 bases and 7 bases respectively, with 11 bases between them. Germline V gene lookup returns CDR1 SGHRS and CDR2 YFSETQ. CDR3 amino acids: CASSLGGPLNSPLHF. CDR3 nucleotide sequence: TGCGCCAGCAGCTTGGGGGGGCCTCTAAATTCACCCCTCCACTTT.

This rearrangement joins TRBV6-1 to TRBJ1-2, with TRBD1 matching over 8 bases. Per the germline V gene, CDR1 is MNHNS and CDR2 is SASEGT. CDR3 size: 13 residues. J lost 0 bases, V lost 7 bases, and 1 base had no gene match. CDR3 nucleotides: TGTGCCAGCAAGACAGGGGCTAACTATGGCTACACCTTC. It translates to CASKTGANYGYTF.

V gene TRBV5-6 combines with J gene TRBJ1-2, with D unresolved. This CDR3 has 13 amino acids. V was shortened by 3 bases and J by 4 bases, with 10 bases between the two germline ends. Germline values: CDR1 SGHDT, CDR2 YYEEEE. The CDR3 nucleotides read TGTGCCAGCAGCTCCACGATCGGCTATGGCTACACCTTC. This sequence encodes CASSSTIGYGYTF.

This clone was observed once. The V and J genes are TRBV5-1 and TRBJ2-2, with 9 bases that match TRBD2. Trimming removed 0 bases from V and 7 bases from J; junction bases left unmatched: 7. The CDR3 is made up of 16 amino acids. Germline-derived CDR1 and CDR2 are SGHRS and YFSETQ. CDR3 in DNA: TGCGCCAGCAGCTTGGTGGGTAGCGGGAGCTTCGGGGAGCTGTTTTTT. Protein product: CASSLVGSGSFGELFF.